This TCR beta chain was obtained from a study of vaccination and CD4 T cells after COVID-19. The V segment lost 3 bases and the J segment 1 base; nucleotides outside the gene matches: 7. The CDR3 extends over 17 amino acids. At the Johns Hopkins FTIC core, DNA taken from cultured CD4+ T cells was sequenced by way of the Oncomine TCR Beta short-read assay. TCRdb used MiXCR to reprocess the PCR reads, holding one entry per CDR3 protein. The table records about 21,000 distinct CDR3 sequences, 60% to 80% of them present only once. For this clonotype: Its specificity is unknown.

The treatment here: approximately 11-day PBMC culture with coronavirus spike peptide pools or control peptides (ViraFEST assay). The sequencing input was CD4+ T cells from blood, cultured in vitro. The TCR sequence derives from a human donor who had recovered from COVID-19. This sequence joins TRBV12-3 or TRBV12-4 and TRBJ2-7; 12 nucleotides line up with TRBD2. CDR3 DNA: TGTGCCAGCAGTTTCCGGACTAGCGGGATACGGTCCTACGAGCAGTACTTC. This translates into CASSFRTSGIRSYEQYF.